This TCR beta chain is from a study of shared clonotypes between healthy human individuals. Trimming shortened V by 0 bases and J by 4 bases, and 14 bases separated the two germline ends. From germline, CDR1 is MNHNS and CDR2 SASEGT. The CDR3 is 16 residues long. Every immunoSEQ plate was one replicate of a subset's evenly spread DNA. About 30,000 T cell genomes, or around 180 ng DNA, went into the sorted-subset replicate PCRs. Repertoires were generated with immunoSEQ multiplex PCR, while TCRdb's copy carries only in-frame clones and drops some. The profile shows 650,000 to 750,000 clones, 72% of them singletons. Notes on the study in general: The study found lower generation probabilities in non-shared clonotypes than in those shared by all four donors.

Note on this clone: As yet, its antigen is unknown.

Sequenced material: memory CD4+ T cells sorted from blood. Subset defined: CD45RA-negative fraction. This receptor was taken from a woman aged 25 to 39 in good health. The rearrangement uses TRBV6-1 and TRBJ2-3; D is unclear. CDR3 coding DNA: TGTGCCAGCAGTGAAGCAACCCACCCTAGGGCAGATACGCAGTATTTT. The encoded protein is CASSEATHPRADTQYF.